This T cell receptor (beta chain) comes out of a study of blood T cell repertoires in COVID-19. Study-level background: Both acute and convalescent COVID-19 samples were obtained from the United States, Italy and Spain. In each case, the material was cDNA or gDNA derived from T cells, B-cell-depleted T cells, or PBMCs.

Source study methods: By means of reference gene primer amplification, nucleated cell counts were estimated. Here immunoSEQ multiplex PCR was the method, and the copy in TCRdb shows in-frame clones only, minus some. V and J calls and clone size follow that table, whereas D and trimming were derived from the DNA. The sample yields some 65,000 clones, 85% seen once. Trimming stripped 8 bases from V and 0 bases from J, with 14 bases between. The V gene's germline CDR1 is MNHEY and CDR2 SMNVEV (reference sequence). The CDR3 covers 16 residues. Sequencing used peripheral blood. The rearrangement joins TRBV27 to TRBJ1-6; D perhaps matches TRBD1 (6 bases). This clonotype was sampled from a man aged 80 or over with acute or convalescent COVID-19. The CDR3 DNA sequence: TGTGCCAGCCGCTTGGACAGCAGCTCCTATAATTCACCCCTCCACTTT. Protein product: CASRLDSSSYNSPLHF.